Each of the 30 T cell receptor beta chains below was sequenced from the same sample in a study of regulatory T cells in long-lasting Graves disease. Construction of the TCR beta libraries employed iRepertoire HTBI primers in conjunction with Arm-PCR of CDR3 regions. TCRdb reanalysed the multiplex PCR reads using MiXCR and keeps one entry per CDR3 protein. The table shows about 470,000 distinct CDR3 sequences, with around 21% occurring only once. Time point meaning: persistent/refractory GD, antithyroid drugs over 5 years with positive TRAb. TCR sequences were obtained from RNA taken from PBMCs. Sequencing was performed on peripheral blood mononuclear cells (PBMCs), taken when the disease was refractory, from a patient treated with antithyroid drugs. The receptor source for this set is a female donor with Graves disease.

The gene calls are TRBV5-1 and TRBJ2-7; 11 bases align to TRBD2. This CDR3 has 15 amino acids. Looked up from germline, CDR1 is SGHRS and CDR2 is YFSETQ. J gave up 4 bases and V 0 bases, and 3 bases lay outside the gene matches. The CDR3: CASSLGLAGWYEQYF. DNA for the CDR3: TGCGCCAGCAGCTTGGGACTAGCGGGATGGTACGAGCAGTACTTC. Full variable domain (remainder filled in from reference TRBV5-1 and TRBJ2-7): KAGVTQTPRYLIKTRGQQVTLSCSPISGHRSVSWYQQTPGQGLQFLFEYFSETQRNKGNFPGRFSGRQFSNSRSEMNVSTLELGDSALYLCASSLGLAGWYEQYFGPGTRLTVT.

This clonotype was seen repeatedly, ten times or more. This chain links TRBV4-1 with TRBJ2-5; D might be TRBD1 (6 bases). Per germline, CDR1 MGHRA and CDR2 YSYEKL. CDR3 length equals 12 residues. V gave up 1 base and J gave up 11 bases, with 11 bases separating them. Here the CDR3 reads CASSQVPGTQYF. The CDR3 DNA reads as TGCGCCAGCAGCCAAGTTCCGGGGACACAGTACTTC.

This clonotype was picked up many times. V usage is TRBV30 and J usage is TRBJ1-1; 8 bases align to TRBD1. This CDR3 has 14 residues. J was trimmed by 0 bases and V by 2 bases; bases with no gene match: 2. The germline V gene has CDR1 GTSNPN and CDR2 SVGIG (reference sequence). In DNA form, the CDR3 reads TGTGCCTGGAGTTACAGGGGGTTGAACACTGAAGCTTTCTTT. It encodes CAWSYRGLNTEAFF.

This clonotype came up a few times. The chain recombines TRBV20-1 with TRBJ1-6; 7 bases line up with TRBD1. This CDR3 has 15 amino acids. Per germline, CDR1 DFQATT and CDR2 SNEGSKA (reference sequence). With V trimmed by 2 bases and J by 0 bases, 1 base remained unmatched. CDR3 residues: CSARRDSSYNSPLHF. CDR3 DNA sequence: TGCAGTGCTAGAAGGGACAGCTCCTATAATTCACCCCTCCACTTT.

On this clonotype: This clone may be a read error of a much larger clone one base away. The rearrangement links TRBV6-1 to TRBJ2-7; no reliable D call. Germline lookup yields CDR1 MNHNS and CDR2 SASEGT. With 7 bases removed from V and 3 bases from J, the gap between germline ends came to 16 bases. CDR3 size: 14 residues. The CDR3, as DNA: TGTGCCAGCACACCTCGGTCGGCGTTCTACGAGCAGTACTTC. Protein product: CASTPRSAFYEQYF.

There are a few counts of this clonotype. The chain employs TRBV20-1 and TRBJ1-2; the match to TRBD1 covers 7 bases. CDR1 is DFQATT, CDR2 SNEGSKA, per germline (reference sequence). This CDR3 comprises 15 residues. J was trimmed by 2 bases and V by 0 bases; bases with no gene match: 6. CDR3 residues: CSAREGQQNNYGYTF. CDR3 coding DNA: TGCAGTGCTAGAGAGGGACAGCAAAACAACTATGGCTACACCTTC.

The genes are TRBV29-1 and TRBJ1-1, with D possibly TRBD1 on 5 matching bases. V was shortened by 8 bases and J by 6 bases, with 19 bases between the two germline ends. CDR1 and CDR2 from the germline V gene are SQVTM and ANQGSEA. CDR3 length: 13 amino acids. The CDR3 DNA reads as TGCAGCTCCGGTGGGGGGGTCCGGGCTGAAGCTTTCTTT. This sequence encodes CSSGGGVRAEAFF.

This clonotype has just a few counts. V gene TRBV15 combines with J gene TRBJ2-5, with D hard to call. The V and J ends lost 1 base and 4 bases respectively, with 10 bases between them. The V gene's germline CDR1 is LNHNV and CDR2 YYDKDF (reference sequence). This CDR3 spans 14 amino acids. CDR3 nucleotide sequence: TGTGCCACCAGCAGAGCGGCAGTTCGAGAGACCCAGTACTTC. As protein: CATSRAAVRETQYF.

In regard to this clonotype: Lacking the conserved final phenylalanine or tryptophan, this CDR3 likely reflects a read error. V gene TRBV27 combines with J gene TRBJ2-7, with a tentative D call TRBD1 (5 bases). Germline CDR1 and CDR2: MNHEY and SMNVEV (reference sequence). CDR3 size: 13 residues. Trimming removed 3 bases at V and 1 base at J, with 7 bases between. The CDR3: CASSLAGSYEQYL. The CDR3, as DNA: TGTGCCAGCAGTTTGGCAGGGTCCTACGAGCAGTACCTC.

The sample holds a few counts of this clonotype. The chain employs TRBV5-1 and TRBJ1-2, with D tentatively TRBD1 (6 bases). This CDR3 has 16 residues. With 1 base removed from V and 5 bases from J, the gap between germline ends came to 18 bases. CDR1 and CDR2 from the germline V gene are SGHRS and YFSETQ. This chain's CDR3 is CASSLSQDRTIYGYTF. The CDR3 DNA reads as TGCGCCAGCAGCTTGTCCCAGGACAGAACTATTTATGGCTACACCTTC. Full variable domain (rest looked up from reference TRBV5-1 and TRBJ1-2): KAGVTQTPRYLIKTRGQQVTLSCSPISGHRSVSWYQQTPGQGLQFLFEYFSETQRNKGNFPGRFSGRQFSNSRSEMNVSTLELGDSALYLCASSLSQDRTIYGYTFGSGTRLTVV.

This clonotype was seen repeatedly, ten times or more. The chain uses TRBV20-1 and TRBJ2-4; TRBD1 matches 9 bases. The CDR3 extends over 16 amino acids. Germline loops: CDR1 DFQATT, CDR2 SNEGSKA (reference sequence). V was pared by 5 bases and J by 0 bases, with 8 bases of the junction left unmatched. In DNA, the CDR3 is TGCAGTGCTGAGGACAGGGGTCATCTAGCCAAAAACATTCAGTACTTC. Translating it yields CSAEDRGHLAKNIQYF.

This clonotype came up many times. CDR3 residues: CASSATGPSNTEAFF. In DNA, the CDR3 is TGTGCCAGCAGCGCCACCGGGCCCTCGAACACTGAAGCTTTCTTT. V and J are TRBV7-9 and TRBJ1-1; no clear D. The germline V gene has CDR1 SEHNR and CDR2 FQNEAQ (reference sequence). There are 15 residues in the CDR3. V was clipped by 5 bases and J by 1 base, with 14 bases between them.

There are a few counts of this clonotype. V is TRBV5-5 and J is TRBJ1-1; possibly TRBD1 for D (5 bases). This CDR3 is 15 amino acids long. Trimming stripped 4 bases from V and 5 bases from J, with 18 bases between. Germline CDR1 reads SGHKS; CDR2 reads YYEKEE (reference sequence). The CDR3 loop reads CASSLTGGARTEAFF. In DNA form, the CDR3 reads TGTGCCAGCAGCCTGACCGGGGGTGCGCGGACTGAAGCTTTCTTT.

The chain joins TRBV5-1 to TRBJ2-7; TRBD2 agrees at 8 bases. The V gene's germline CDR1 is SGHRS and CDR2 YFSETQ. The V segment lost 0 bases and the J segment 2 bases; nucleotides outside the gene matches: 4. The CDR3 contains 15 residues. CDR3 in DNA: TGCGCCAGCAGCTTGGAAGCGGGAGACCCCTACGAGCAGTACTTC. Amino acid sequence: CASSLEAGDPYEQYF.

This clonotype was observed at least ten times. The CDR3 is CASSLVGYGLKQPQHF. The CDR3 DNA sequence: TGTGCCAGCAGCTTAGTCGGTTACGGTCTTAAGCAGCCCCAGCATTTT. The V and J genes are TRBV7-2 and TRBJ1-5; D not resolved. CDR1 and CDR2 (germline): SGHTA, FQGNSA. This CDR3 has 16 residues. Trimming pared 1 base from V and 7 bases from J, leaving 17 bases between.

The gene calls are TRBV20-1 and TRBJ2-7, with 10 bases that match TRBD2. Looked up from germline, CDR1 is DFQATT and CDR2 is SNEGSKA (reference sequence). The CDR3 has 15 residues. J was trimmed by 11 bases and V by 6 bases; bases with no gene match: 19. CDR3 residues: CSAPSLAGVRPGEYF. The CDR3 DNA follows: TGCAGTGCCCCATCCCTAGCGGGAGTTCGGCCCGGCGAGTACTTC.

This clonotype was detected ten times or more. The chain joins TRBV9 to TRBJ1-1, with D perhaps TRBD1 (5 bases). V lost 0 bases and J lost 4, with 10 bases in between. Germline V gene sequence: CDR1 SGDLS, CDR2 YYNGEE. This CDR3 comprises 14 residues. CDR3 DNA sequence: TGTGCCAGCAGCGTAGGGGGGTTGGGCACTGAAGCTTTCTTT. Protein sequence: CASSVGGLGTEAFF.

The V call is TRBV20-1, the J call TRBJ2-4, with 7 positions matching TRBD1. The CDR3 has 13 residues. Trimming cost V 0 bases and J 8 bases; bases outside gene matches: 4. Germline CDR1 reads DFQATT; CDR2 reads SNEGSKA (reference sequence). The CDR3 is CSARDSGQDIQYF. The CDR3 nucleotides read TGCAGTGCTAGAGATTCTGGACAGGACATTCAGTACTTC.

This clonotype was recorded many times. The chain links TRBV20-1 to TRBJ1-6; 10 bases are a match to TRBD1. V shed 3 bases and J 9 bases; nucleotides not matched to a gene: 5. Germline V gene sequence: CDR1 DFQATT, CDR2 SNEGSKA (reference sequence). The CDR3 spans 14 residues. The DNA for the CDR3 is TGCAGTGCTAGGCTGGGGGACAGGGGTTCACCCCTCCACTTT. Protein product: CSARLGDRGSPLHF.

This clonotype was recorded at least ten times. The chain couples TRBV6-1 to TRBJ1-2, with D tentatively TRBD1 (5 bases). The V end was cut by 5 bases, the J end by 4 bases, with 20 bases between. The germline CDR1 and CDR2 sequences are MNHNS and SASEGT. The CDR3 runs 16 residues. The CDR3 spells CASSPPGLLEIYGYTF. The CDR3 nucleotides read TGTGCCAGCAGTCCACCAGGGCTCCTAGAAATCTATGGCTACACCTTC.

This clonotype was detected many times. The chain recombines TRBV7-2 with TRBJ2-7, with 7 positions matching TRBD1. The germline V gene encodes CDR1 SGHTA and CDR2 FQGNSA. J lost 0 bases, V lost 5 bases, and 7 bases had no gene match. CDR3 length: 15 residues. The CDR3 DNA reads TGTGCCAGCAGCCTAGGGACAGCTTCCTCCTACGAGCAGTACTTC. Translating gives CASSLGTASSYEQYF.

This chain links TRBV5-1 with TRBJ2-5, with TRBD1 matching 8 bases. Germline V gives CDR1 SGHRS, CDR2 YFSETQ. The length of the CDR3 is 14 residues. V dropped 5 bases and J dropped 5; count of bases not matched to a gene: 8. CDR3 sequence: CASRIGQGLETQYF. The CDR3 DNA follows: TGCGCCAGCAGGATAGGACAGGGCCTTGAGACCCAGTACTTC. Full variable domain (rest looked up from reference TRBV5-1 and TRBJ2-5): KAGVTQTPRYLIKTRGQQVTLSCSPISGHRSVSWYQQTPGQGLQFLFEYFSETQRNKGNFPGRFSGRQFSNSRSEMNVSTLELGDSALYLCASRIGQGLETQYFGPGTRLLVL.

This clonotype was counted at least ten times. This sequence joins TRBV19 and TRBJ2-2; TRBD2 aligns across 9 bases. Germline lookup yields CDR1 LNHDA and CDR2 SQIVND (reference sequence). The CDR3 is 17 amino acids. V dropped 6 bases and J dropped 6; count of bases not matched to a gene: 14. In nucleotides, the CDR3 is TGTGCCAGTAGCCCCGACCTTAGCGGGAGTTATCCCGGGGAGCTGTTTTTT. This sequence encodes CASSPDLSGSYPGELFF.

This chain connects TRBV29-1 to TRBJ1-2, with D unclear. Germline V gene lookup returns CDR1 SQVTM and CDR2 ANQGSEA. The CDR3 runs to 14 residues. Deletions cut 6 bases from V and 8 bases from J, with 22 bases between. For the CDR3, the DNA is TGCAGCGTCCGAAATCAAGCGGGTCGTGAGGGCTACACCTTC. It is translated as CSVRNQAGREGYTF.

Only a few counts were recorded for this clonotype. The chain has TRBV27 and TRBJ1-1; no firm D call. V lost 5 bases, J lost 5 bases, and 15 bases lay in between. The CDR3 is 14 amino acids. Germline values: CDR1 MNHEY, CDR2 SMNVEV (reference sequence). The CDR3 DNA is TGTGCCAGCAGTCCCCTGACGGAGGGTACTGAAGCTTTCTTT. Amino acid sequence: CASSPLTEGTEAFF.

A few counts support this clonotype. The genes are TRBV6-2 or TRBV6-3 and TRBJ2-4; tentative D call: TRBD2 (6 bases). The ends were cut back, 10 bases at V and 0 bases at J, with 13 bases in the middle. Germline loops: CDR1 MNHEY, CDR2 SVGEGT. CDR3 length: 14 residues. CDR3 sequence (DNA): TGTGCCACCCTCCGACTAGGAGCCAAAAACATTCAGTACTTC. Translating it yields CATLRLGAKNIQYF.

This chain links TRBV29-1 with TRBJ2-1; D is undetermined. Trimming stripped 3 bases from V and 7 bases from J, with 4 bases between. CDR1 is SQVTM and CDR2 is ANQGSEA in the germline V gene. This CDR3 is built from 10 residues. CDR3 amino acids: CSVERNEQFF. CDR3 DNA sequence: TGCAGCGTTGAGAGGAATGAGCAGTTCTTC.

V and J are TRBV6-1 and TRBJ2-1, with D perhaps matching TRBD1 (7 bases). CDR3 size: 17 residues. V lost 8 bases to trimming and J lost 3 bases, with 23 bases between them. The germline V gene encodes CDR1 MNHNS and CDR2 SASEGT. For the CDR3, the DNA is TGTGCCAGCGCAATGTTTGGCAGGGGGGAATTCTACAATGAGCAGTTCTTC. Protein sequence: CASAMFGRGEFYNEQFF.

This clonotype was recorded once. V usage is TRBV27 and J usage is TRBJ2-2, with D perhaps TRBD1 (5 bases). This CDR3 comprises 17 residues. Trimming shortened V by 5 bases and J by 0 bases, and 16 bases separated the two germline ends. Germline CDR1 reads MNHEY; CDR2 reads SMNVEV (reference sequence). The CDR3 spells CASSPSVGLANTGELFF. The CDR3 DNA is TGTGCCAGCAGTCCCTCGGTGGGGCTAGCGAACACCGGGGAGCTGTTTTTT.

The table lists this clonotype with a few counts. The V and J genes are TRBV6-5 and TRBJ1-3, with D perhaps matching TRBD1 (5 bases). The CDR3 covers 14 residues. Trimming stripped 2 bases from V and 0 bases from J, with 5 bases between. The germline gives CDR1 MNHEY, CDR2 SVGAGI. DNA for the CDR3: TGTGCCAGCAGTTACGGGGGCTCTGGAAACACCATATATTTT. Amino acids: CASSYGGSGNTIYF.